The following is a TCR beta chain sequence with its context. CDR3 length: 13 residues. Germline loops: CDR1 LNHDA, CDR2 SQIVND (reference sequence). The V gene lost 6 bases and the J gene lost 3 bases, with 9 bases spanning the gap. Assay: immunoSEQ multiplex PCR; the TCRdb copy retains only in-frame clones and omits some. The table includes roughly 40,000 clones, approximately 86% detected once. The source of the sample is a study of blood T cell repertoires in COVID-19. Sample: peripheral blood. The chain combines TRBV19 with TRBJ1-5, with a possible D match to TRBD1 (6 bases). The sequence was collected from a man aged 65-85 years with acute or convalescent COVID-19. The CDR3 bases are TGTGCCAGTAGCGACAGGACCAATCAGCCCCAGCATTTT. The encoded protein is CASSDRTNQPQHF. Together with reference TRBV19 and TRBJ1-5, the CDR3 gives the full variable domain: DGGITQSPKYLFRKEGQNVTLSCEQNLNHDAMYWYRQDPGQGLRLIYYSQIVNDFQKGDIAEGYSVSREKKESFPLTVTSAQKNPTAFYLCASSDRTNQPQHFGDGTRLSIL.